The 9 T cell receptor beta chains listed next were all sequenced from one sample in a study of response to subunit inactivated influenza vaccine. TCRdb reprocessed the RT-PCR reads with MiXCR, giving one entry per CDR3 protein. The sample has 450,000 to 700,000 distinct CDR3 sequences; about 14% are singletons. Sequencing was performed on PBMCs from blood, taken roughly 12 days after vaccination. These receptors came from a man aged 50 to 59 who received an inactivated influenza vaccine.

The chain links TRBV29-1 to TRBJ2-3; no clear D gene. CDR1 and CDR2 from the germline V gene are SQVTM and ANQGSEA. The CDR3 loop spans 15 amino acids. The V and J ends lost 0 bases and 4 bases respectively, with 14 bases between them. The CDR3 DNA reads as TGCAGCGTTGAAGAGGCCAGAGAGGTTCCAGATACGCAGTATTTT. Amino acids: CSVEEAREVPDTQYF.

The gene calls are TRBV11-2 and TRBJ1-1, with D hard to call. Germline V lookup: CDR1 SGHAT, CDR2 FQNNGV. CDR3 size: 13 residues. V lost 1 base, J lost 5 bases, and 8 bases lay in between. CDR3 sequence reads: CASSLVPRTEAFF. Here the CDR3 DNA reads TGTGCCAGCAGCTTAGTTCCCCGTACTGAAGCTTTCTTT.

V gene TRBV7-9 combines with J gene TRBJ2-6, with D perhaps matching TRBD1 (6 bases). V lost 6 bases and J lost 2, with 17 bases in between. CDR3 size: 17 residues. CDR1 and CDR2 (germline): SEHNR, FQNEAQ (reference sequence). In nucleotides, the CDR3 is TGTGCCAGCAGGCCACCCCCGAGACAGGCTGGGGCCAACGTCCTGACTTTC. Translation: CASRPPPRQAGANVLTF.

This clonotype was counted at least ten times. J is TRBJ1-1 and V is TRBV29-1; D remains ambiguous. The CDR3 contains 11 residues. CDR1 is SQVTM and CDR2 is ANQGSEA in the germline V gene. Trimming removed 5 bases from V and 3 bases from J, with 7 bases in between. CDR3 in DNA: TGCAGCGTTCAAGTGGACACTGAAGCTTTCTTT. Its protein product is CSVQVDTEAFF.

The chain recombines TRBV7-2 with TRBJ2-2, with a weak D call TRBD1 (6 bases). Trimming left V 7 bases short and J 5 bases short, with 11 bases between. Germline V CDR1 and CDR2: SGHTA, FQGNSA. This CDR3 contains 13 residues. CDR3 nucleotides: TGTGCCAGCACCAGGGACACTACCGGGGAGCTGTTTTTT. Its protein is CASTRDTTGELFF.

In DNA, the CDR3 is TGTGCCAGCGGAATAAAAAGAAACACTGAAGCTTTCTTT. This gives the protein CASGIKRNTEAFF. V and J are TRBV3-1 and TRBJ1-1; D gene ambiguous. This CDR3 has 13 residues. The ends were cut back, 8 bases at V and 2 bases at J, with 12 bases in the middle. Germline V gives CDR1 LGHDT, CDR2 YNNKEL (reference sequence).

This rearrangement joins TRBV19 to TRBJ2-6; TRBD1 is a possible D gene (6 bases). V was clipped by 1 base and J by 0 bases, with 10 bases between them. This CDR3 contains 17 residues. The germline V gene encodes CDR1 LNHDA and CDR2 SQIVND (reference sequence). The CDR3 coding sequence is TGTGCCAGTAGTATAGGACAGGCGAACTCTGGGGCCAACGTCCTGACTTTC. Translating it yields CASSIGQANSGANVLTF.

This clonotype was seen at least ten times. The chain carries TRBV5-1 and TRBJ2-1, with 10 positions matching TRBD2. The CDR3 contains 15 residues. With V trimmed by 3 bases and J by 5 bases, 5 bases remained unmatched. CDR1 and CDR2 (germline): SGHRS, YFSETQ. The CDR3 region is CASSWSGRVDNEQFF. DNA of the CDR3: TGCGCCAGCAGCTGGAGCGGGAGGGTAGACAATGAGCAGTTCTTC.

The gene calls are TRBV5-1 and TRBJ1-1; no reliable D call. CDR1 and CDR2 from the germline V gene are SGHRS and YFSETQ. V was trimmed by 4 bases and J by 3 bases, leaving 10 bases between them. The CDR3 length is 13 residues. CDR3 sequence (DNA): TGCGCCAGCAGCGTAACAGTGGACACTGAAGCTTTCTTT. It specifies CASSVTVDTEAFF.